A single T cell receptor beta chain is shown here with its context. The sample is drawn from a study of cytomegalovirus exposure and HLA in healthy donors. Study-level information: There were 75 million to 95 million unique TCRs (from HLA-typed donors) in an early data release.

This CDR3 spans 17 amino acids. Per the germline V gene, CDR1 is LNHNV and CDR2 is YYDKDF (reference sequence). With 1 base removed from V and 0 bases from J, the gap between germline ends came to 13 bases. Primers included in the PCR were 60 Vbeta and 13 Jbeta primers. This table comes from immunoSEQ multiplex PCR, and its TCRdb copy is limited to in-frame clones, with some not included. The data show 150,000 to 200,000 clones, 70% to 80% seen once. The sequenced material came from PBMCs. The V and J genes are TRBV15 and TRBJ1-5; a possible D gene is TRBD1 (6 bases). The origin of this receptor is a woman aged 45-60 years in good health and CMV-seronegative. The CDR3 nucleotides are TGTGCCACCAGCAGAGTCAGGGGCGCTTATAGCAATCAGCCCCAGCATTTT. Protein: CATSRVRGAYSNQPQHF.